A selection of T cell receptor beta chains follows, all from one sample in a study of T cell changes during pregnancy in multiple sclerosis. Generated by immunoSEQ multiplex PCR, the TCRdb table keeps only in-frame clones and is missing some. This table holds more than 35,000 clones, 91% found once. The sample here was CD4+ T cells from peripheral blood mononuclear cells, taken in the third trimester of pregnancy. The source of these receptors is a female donor in good health, enrolled as a control in a pregnancy study. Both conserved end residues are trimmed from each CDR3.

>13|TRBV7-3|TRBJ2-3
ASSPLAGRTDTQY
>13|TRBV30|TRBJ1-2
AWSPGAGGGYGYT
>13|TRBV11-2|TRBJ2-3
ASSQMTSGAGTQY
>11|TRBV27|TRBJ2-7
ASSLTWSYEQY
>16|TRBV7-9|TRBJ2-1
ASSLSTSGGISYNEQF
>12|TRBV19|TRBJ1-1
ASSIVGRGIEAF
>12|TRBV9|TRBJ2-7
ASSVVGNSYEQY
>14|TRBV7-2|TRBJ2-7
ASSVFPGLPTYEQY
>15|TRBV5-1|TRBJ2-7
ASSLNRGASGPIEQY
>12|TRBV30|TRBJ1-3
AWSGTSAGNTIY
>11|TRBV4-2|TRBJ1-5
ASSQGRNQPQH
>13|TRBV9|TRBJ2-7
ASSVGWVAGNEQY
>9|TRBV20-1|TRBJ2-1
SAHLGGGPL
>13|TRBV7-9|TRBJ1-4
ASSPLGTDKEKLF
>12|TRBV7-3|TRBJ1-2
ASSLSGVDYGYT
>14|TRBV29-1|TRBJ1-2
SVEGGRGRANYGYT
>17|TRBV6-4|TRBJ2-5
ASSDSFRTSGRCEETQY
>17|TRBV4-2|TRBJ2-5
ASSQSLLLSSGRSETQY
>12|TRBV7-8|TRBJ1-1
ASSLVAQNTEAF
>12|TRBV5-4|TRBJ1-2
ASSLGGQNYGYT
>10|TRBV2|TRBJ2-7
ASRPTSYEQY
>11|TRBV19|TRBJ1-5
ASRGTGYQPQH
>11|TRBV10-3|TRBJ2-7
AISGPGLYEQY
>15|TRBV14|TRBJ2-5
ASSQGATSGLAETQY